This T cell receptor (beta chain) stems from a study of T cell clones after liver transplantation. Study at large: At least one year of complete immunosuppression withdrawal without enzymes over twice normal defined tolerance. Timepoints were pre-transplant, pre-withdrawal, and after withdrawal was completed or failed.

This clone has a single count. What it recognizes is unknown. The CDR3 loop spans 14 amino acids. Deletions cut 7 bases from V and 7 bases from J, with 14 bases between. CDR1 is LNHDA, CDR2 SQIVND, per germline (reference sequence). Findings of the study overall: The donor-reactive repertoire was only partly measurable in two subjects, lacking donor cells.

The protocol was immunoSEQ multiplex PCR, while the TCRdb copy is restricted to in-frame clones and leaves out a portion. The sample holds approximately 50,000 clones, approximately 71% seen once. The source was CD4+ T cells from blood, collected approximately 54 months after liver transplant. The TCR sequence derives from a human patient who received a liver transplant. Part of the T cell pool may stem from the graft donor. This chain joins TRBV19 and TRBJ1-6; no clear D. DNA of the CDR3: TGTGCCAGTAAAGGAACCAGATCAAATTCACCCCTCCACTTT. This encodes CASKGTRSNSPLHF.